These 6 T cell receptor beta chains originate from one sample sequenced in a study of blood T cell repertoires in COVID-19. The data were produced by immunoSEQ multiplex PCR, yet TCRdb's version contains in-frame clones alone and is incomplete. The data hold roughly 190,000 clones, with about four fifths observed a single time. The sequenced sample consisted of peripheral blood. The receptors were gathered from a human donor with acute or convalescent COVID-19. The donor label of this sample is uncertain.

This clone was recorded only once. The chain joins TRBV2 to TRBJ1-5, with D possibly being TRBD1 (6 bases). With 3 bases removed from V and 7 bases from J, the gap between germline ends came to 13 bases. The CDR3 consists of 14 residues. The germline CDR1 and CDR2 sequences are SNHLY and FYNNEI. CDR3 in amino acids: CASSEDRGGQPQHF. The CDR3, as DNA: TGTGCCAGCAGTGAGGACCGCGGGGGCCAGCCCCAGCATTTT. The full variable domain, completed using reference TRBV2 and TRBJ1-5, is EPEVTQTPSHQVTQMGQEVILRCVPISNHLYFYWYRQILGQKVEFLVSFYNNEISEKSEIFDDQFSVERPDGSNFTLKIRSTKLEDSAMYFCASSEDRGGQPQHFGDGTRLSIL.

The chain uses TRBV30 and TRBJ1-2; D possibly corresponds to TRBD1 (5 bases). Germline CDR1 GTSNPN, CDR2 SVGIG (reference sequence). CDR3 length: 14 amino acids. V was clipped by 0 bases and J by 7 bases, with 15 bases between them. CDR3 sequence: CAWSVTNSRGGYTF. The CDR3 DNA follows: TGTGCCTGGAGTGTAACGAACAGTAGGGGTGGCTACACCTTC.

The J gene is TRBJ1-2, the V gene TRBV30, with 7 positions matching TRBD1. The V gene end was trimmed by 5 bases and the J gene end by 4 bases; junction bases not matched to a gene: 4. CDR1 and CDR2 from the germline V gene are GTSNPN and SVGIG (reference sequence). The CDR3 is 12 residues long. CDR3 coding DNA: TGTGCCTGGGGGACAGTCGGCTATGGCTACACCTTC. It yields the protein CAWGTVGYGYTF. Supplemented by reference TRBV30 and TRBJ1-2, the full variable domain reads SQTIHQWPATLVQPVGSPLSLECTVEGTSNPNLYWYRQAAGRGLQLLFYSVGIGQISSEVPQNLSASRPQDRQFILSSKKLLLSDSGFYLCAWGTVGYGYTFGSGTRLTVV.

The chain employs TRBV6-5 and TRBJ1-1, with D unresolved. V was cut by 5 bases and J by 3 bases, with 7 bases left in between. The CDR3 is 12 amino acids. Germline V gives CDR1 MNHEY, CDR2 SVGAGI. CDR3 coding DNA: TGTGCCAGCAGTCCTTTATACACTGAAGCTTTCTTT. It is translated as CASSPLYTEAFF.

In its sample, this clone was seen once. V gene TRBV6-5 combines with J gene TRBJ1-2; 7 positions agree with TRBD1. Germline V gene sequence: CDR1 MNHEY, CDR2 SVGAGI. The CDR3 length is 13 residues. J was trimmed by 6 bases and V by 3 bases; bases with no gene match: 4. Here the CDR3 reads CASSYRTGHGYTF. CDR3 nucleotide sequence: TGTGCCAGCAGTTATAGGACAGGCCATGGCTACACCTTC.

The V and J genes are TRBV24-1 and TRBJ2-7; 9 positions match TRBD2. The CDR3 runs to 16 residues. Trimming cost V 4 bases and J 5 bases; bases outside gene matches: 11. Germline CDR1 KGHDR, CDR2 SFDVKD. The CDR3 spells CATSDNSGRNVHEQYF. The CDR3 coding sequence is TGTGCCACCAGTGACAATAGCGGGAGAAATGTCCACGAGCAGTACTTC.